The clone carrying this T cell receptor (beta chain) was detected once. Without the conserved terminal phenylalanine or tryptophan, this CDR3 likely stems from a read error. CDR3 length: 16 residues. Germline values: CDR1 SGHAT, CDR2 FQNNGV. The template, 500 ng total RNA, yielded TCR beta cDNA made with a constant-region primer. Nested multiplex PCR, run for three rounds with slightly modified ARM-PCR, yielded TCR beta libraries. With TRBV1-TRBV30 forward primers and a C-beta reverse primer, the first two PCR rounds were run for 9 to 10 cycles each. TCRdb independently ran MiXCR on the multiplex PCR reads; one entry per CDR3 protein. Of 90,000 to 150,000 distinct CDR3 sequences listed, approximately 71% are singletons. The study co-extracted DNA and RNA from 20-30 mg of unsorted bulk tissue. The sample comes from a study of tumor-infiltrating lymphocytes in primary liver carcinoma. Overall study context: Patients of both sexes were 30 to 69 years old.

Source material: tumor-adjacent normal liver tissue. The V call is TRBV11-2, the J call TRBJ2-5; 10 positions agree with TRBD2. The receptor was isolated from a woman aged 55-69 years with primary liver carcinoma and hepatitis B virus infection. Written as DNA, the CDR3 is TGTACCAGCGGCCAGGTCGCGACTAGCGGGTCCGGGACCCAGTACCTC. The encoded protein is CTSGQVATSGSGTQYL.